This TCR beta chain appears in the sequencing data of a study of identical twins. Study-wide points: In cord blood, abundant beta clonotypes had fewer insertions; memory showed no trend. With beta out-of-frame sequences, excess sharing by twins was weaker.

This clonotype was seen a few times. The antigen is not known. Carrying unique molecular identifiers, the cDNA also gained a universal primer site through template switching. A single record per CDR3 protein comes from TCRdb applying MiXCR to the 5' RACE reads. The table records a few hundred thousand distinct CDR3 sequences, approximately 9.1% of them present only once. Source material: naive T cells sorted from blood. This clonotype was sampled from a woman in her 50s in good health.

In DNA, the CDR3 is TGTGCCAGCAGCTTAAGGCAGGGTGGGGACACTGAAGCTTTCTTT. Its protein is CASSLRQGGDTEAFF. The chain recombines TRBV7-9 with TRBJ1-1; a weak D match, TRBD1 (5 bases). V was clipped by 2 bases and J by 3 bases, with 13 bases between them. The CDR3 loop spans 15 amino acids. In germline, CDR1 is SEHNR, CDR2 FQNEAQ (reference sequence).